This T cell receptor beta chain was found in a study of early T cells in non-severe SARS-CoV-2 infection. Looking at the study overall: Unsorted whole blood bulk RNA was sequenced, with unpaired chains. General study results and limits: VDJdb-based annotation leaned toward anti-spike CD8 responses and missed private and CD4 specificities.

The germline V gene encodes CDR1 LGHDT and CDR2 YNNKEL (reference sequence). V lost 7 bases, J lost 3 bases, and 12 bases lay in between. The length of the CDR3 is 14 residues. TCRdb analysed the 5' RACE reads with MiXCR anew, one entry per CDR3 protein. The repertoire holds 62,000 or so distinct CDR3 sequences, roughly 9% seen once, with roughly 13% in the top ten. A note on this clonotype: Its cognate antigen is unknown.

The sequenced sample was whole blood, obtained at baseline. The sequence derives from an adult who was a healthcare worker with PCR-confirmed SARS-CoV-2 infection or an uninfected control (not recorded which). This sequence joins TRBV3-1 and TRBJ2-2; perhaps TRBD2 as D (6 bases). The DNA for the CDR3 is TGTGCCAGCACCTCGGGACTCGACACCGGGGAGCTGTTTTTT. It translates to CASTSGLDTGELFF. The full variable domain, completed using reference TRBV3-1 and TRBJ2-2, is DTAVSQTPKYLVTQMGNDKSIKCEQNLGHDTMYWYKQDSKKFLKIMFSYNNKELIINETVPNRFSPKSPDKAHLNLHINSLELGDSAVYFCASTSGLDTGELFFGEGSRLTVL.